The 22 T cell receptor beta chains below were found in one sample sequenced in a study of blood T cell repertoires in COVID-19. Here immunoSEQ multiplex PCR was the method, and the copy in TCRdb shows in-frame clones only, minus some. The sample lists approximately 46,000 clones; under 90% were seen once. Sequenced input: peripheral blood. These receptors came from a woman in her seventies with acute or convalescent COVID-19.

This rearrangement joins TRBV6-6 to TRBJ1-1, with 12 bases lining up with TRBD1. Germline V CDR1 and CDR2: MNHNY, SVGAGI (reference sequence). This CDR3 spans 16 amino acids. With 7 bases clipped from V and 1 base from J, the junction kept 7 bases outside the gene matches. CDR3 in amino acids: CASTVPGQGANTEAFF. CDR3 DNA sequence: TGTGCCAGCACCGTCCCGGGACAGGGGGCGAACACTGAAGCTTTCTTT.

The V and J genes are TRBV19 and TRBJ1-2, with TRBD1 matching over 11 bases. After removal of 7 bases from V and 8 bases from J, the junction contained 6 bases not matched to a gene. The CDR3 is 13 amino acids. CDR1 is LNHDA and CDR2 is SQIVND in the germline V gene (reference sequence). DNA of the CDR3: TGTGCCAGTACCGGACAGGGGGCGGGAGGCTACACCTTC. Translation: CASTGQGAGGYTF.

The chain joins TRBV18 to TRBJ2-7, with 10 bases matching TRBD2. The V segment lost 3 bases and the J segment 3 bases; nucleotides outside the gene matches: 5. The CDR3 runs 15 residues. The germline V gene has CDR1 KGHSH and CDR2 LQKENI. The CDR3 sequence is CASSPSGLALYEQYF. The CDR3 bases are TGTGCCAGCTCACCCTCGGGACTAGCGCTCTACGAGCAGTACTTC.

The chain couples TRBV2 to TRBJ2-1, with 12 nucleotides matching TRBD1. Trimming cost V 6 bases and J 9 bases; bases outside gene matches: 9. This CDR3 has 15 amino acids. Germline assignment: CDR1 SNHLY and CDR2 FYNNEI. Here the CDR3 DNA reads TGTGCCAGCAGGACCCGGGACAGGGGGCAGGGTGAGCAGTTCTTC. Amino acid sequence: CASRTRDRGQGEQFF.

The chain joins TRBV9 to TRBJ1-5, with 8 bases matching TRBD1. Germline V lookup: CDR1 SGDLS, CDR2 YYNGEE. The CDR3 runs 15 residues. J lost 3 bases, V lost 4 bases, and 6 bases had no gene match. CDR3 coding DNA: TGTGCCAGCAGCCCAGGGGGCAGCACCAATCAGCCCCAGCATTTT. It translates to CASSPGGSTNQPQHF.

This chain links TRBV7-3 with TRBJ2-1; 14 bases fit TRBD2. The CDR3 has 22 amino acids. Germline lookup yields CDR1 SGHTA and CDR2 FQGTGA. After removal of 1 base from V and 0 bases from J, the junction contained 14 bases not matched to a gene. This CDR3 is CASSLKPEGLAGEGRSYNEQFF. DNA for the CDR3: TGTGCCAGCAGCTTAAAACCGGAGGGACTAGCGGGAGAGGGGCGCTCCTACAATGAGCAGTTCTTC.

The V call is TRBV25-1, the J call TRBJ1-6; D call uncertain. This CDR3 spans 14 amino acids. Trimming removed 7 bases from V and 6 bases from J, with 13 bases in between. Per the germline V gene, CDR1 is MGHDK and CDR2 is SYGVNS. CDR3: CASISSVINSPLHF. CDR3 bases: TGTGCCAGCATTTCTTCGGTGATTAATTCACCCCTCCACTTT.

The V and J genes are TRBV27 and TRBJ1-2, with D possibly matching TRBD1 (5 bases). Germline V gene data show CDR1 as MNHEY and CDR2 as SMNVEV (reference sequence). The CDR3 length is 15 residues. V was pared by 2 bases and J by 0 bases, with 10 bases between. CDR3 nucleotide sequence: TGTGCCAGCAGTTTAAAACAGGAGACTAACTATGGCTACACCTTC. It specifies CASSLKQETNYGYTF.

This chain joins TRBV5-1 and TRBJ2-1; 7 positions match TRBD2. The trim removed 4 bases at V and 7 bases at J, leaving 5 bases unmatched. The CDR3 covers 13 residues. Germline-derived CDR1 and CDR2 are SGHRS and YFSETQ. The CDR3 region is CASSRGLSNEQFF. CDR3 bases: TGCGCCAGCAGCCGGGGACTAAGTAATGAGCAGTTCTTC.

V and J are TRBV7-3 and TRBJ2-5; 9 nucleotides align to TRBD2. The V and J ends lost 6 bases and 6 bases, in that order; junction bases with no gene match: 5. Per the germline V gene, CDR1 is SGHTA and CDR2 is FQGTGA. This CDR3 region has 13 residues. The CDR3 DNA is TGTGCCAGCAGGGCTAGCGGGAAGAAGACCCAGTACTTC. Protein product: CASRASGKKTQYF. The full variable domain, rest sourced from reference TRBV7-3 and TRBJ2-5, is GAGVSQTPSNKVTEKGKYVELRCDPISGHTALYWYRQSLGQGPEFLIYFQGTGAADDSGLPNDRFFAVRPEGSVSTLKIQRTERGDSAVYLCASRASGKKTQYFGPGTRLLVL.

This sequence joins TRBV25-1 and TRBJ1-3; no definite D call. Deletions cut 4 bases from V and 4 bases from J, with 11 bases between. Germline V gene data show CDR1 as MGHDK and CDR2 as SYGVNS. The CDR3 is 14 residues long. The CDR3 bases are TGTGCCAGCAGTGGGGCTGGTCTGGGAAACACCATATATTTT. This translates into CASSGAGLGNTIYF.

V usage is TRBV7-2 and J usage is TRBJ2-7; the match to TRBD2 covers 7 bases. The germline V gene encodes CDR1 SGHTA and CDR2 FQGNSA. V lost 6 bases and J lost 0; bases outside the gene matches: 8. This CDR3 is built from 15 residues. The CDR3 spells CASSRGAGDSYEQYF. CDR3 sequence (DNA): TGTGCCAGCAGTCGAGGGGCGGGAGACTCCTACGAGCAGTACTTC.

V gene TRBV5-1 combines with J gene TRBJ2-4; D remains ambiguous. The CDR3 spans 13 residues. Germline V gene data show CDR1 as SGHRS and CDR2 as YFSETQ. Trimming removed 5 bases at V and 5 bases at J, with 11 bases between. The CDR3 DNA sequence: TGCGCCAGCAGTCCGCAGGTAGAAAACATTCAGTACTTC. Protein: CASSPQVENIQYF.

The J gene is TRBJ1-1, the V gene TRBV19; TRBD1 aligns across 7 bases. From germline, CDR1 is LNHDA and CDR2 SQIVND (reference sequence). The CDR3 consists of 13 residues. V shed 5 bases, J shed 7 bases, and the junction held 7 bases outside the gene matches. The CDR3 sequence: CASSLRQGSEAFF. As DNA, the CDR3 is TGTGCCAGTAGTTTACGACAGGGAAGTGAAGCTTTCTTT.

The chain joins TRBV10-1 to TRBJ2-1, with a possible D match to TRBD1 (5 bases). Germline values: CDR1 WNHNN, CDR2 SYGVQD (reference sequence). Trimming cost V 5 bases and J 5 bases, with 7 bases left between them. The length of the CDR3 is 12 residues. CDR3 sequence reads: CASSTGNNEQFF. DNA for the CDR3: TGCGCCAGCAGTACAGGCAACAATGAGCAGTTCTTC.

The chain links TRBV30 to TRBJ2-1; D possibly corresponds to TRBD2 (6 bases). V was cut by 3 bases and J by 6 bases, with 12 bases left in between. The CDR3 has 13 amino acids. CDR1 and CDR2 (germline): GTSNPN, SVGIG (reference sequence). CDR3 sequence reads: CAWSRWGGNEQFF. The CDR3 DNA is TGTGCCTGGAGCAGGTGGGGAGGCAATGAGCAGTTCTTC.

In DNA, the CDR3 is TGTGCCAGCAGAACACCCGGGGGGAACACTGAAGCTTTCTTT. It encodes CASRTPGGNTEAFF. V usage is TRBV6-5 and J usage is TRBJ1-1; TRBD1 might be the D (5 bases). CDR1 and CDR2 from the germline V gene are MNHEY and SVGAGI. This CDR3 comprises 14 residues. V gave up 6 bases and J gave up 1 base, with 12 bases separating them.

The chain recombines TRBV5-6 with TRBJ2-1, with 7 bases identical to TRBD2. J lost 0 bases, V lost 0 bases, and 6 bases had no gene match. The V gene's germline CDR1 is SGHDT and CDR2 YYEEEE. The CDR3 covers 17 residues. The CDR3 DNA reads TGTGCCAGCAGCTTGGTCGGGGGAGGGCCCTCCTACAATGAGCAGTTCTTC. Translating gives CASSLVGGGPSYNEQFF.

The chain recombines TRBV10-3 with TRBJ2-5; perhaps TRBD2 as D (5 bases). CDR1 is ENHRY and CDR2 is SYGVKD in the germline V gene. The CDR3 has 15 amino acids. The ends were cut back, 3 bases at V and 0 bases at J, with 11 bases in the middle. In DNA form, the CDR3 reads TGTGCCATCAGTGACGAGCGGCATTACCAAGAGACCCAGTACTTC. It encodes CAISDERHYQETQYF.

The chain uses TRBV6-1 and TRBJ2-7; D gene unclear. The germline V and J ends were trimmed by 3 bases and 9 bases, with 6 bases remaining between them. This CDR3 is built from 10 residues. Germline V CDR1 and CDR2: MNHNS, SASEGT. CDR3 in DNA: TGTGCCAGCAGTGATGCGCGGCAGTACTTC. It encodes CASSDARQYF.

The rearrangement uses TRBV27 and TRBJ1-2, with 12 bases lining up with TRBD1. In germline, CDR1 is MNHEY, CDR2 SMNVEV (reference sequence). The junction had 7 bases not matched to a gene; V was cut back by 6 bases and J by 2 bases. The length of the CDR3 is 16 residues. CDR3 sequence (DNA): TGTGCCAGCAGCACCTTGGGACAGGGGGCAAACTATGGCTACACCTTC. This sequence encodes CASSTLGQGANYGYTF.

This clone was found a few times. V usage is TRBV7-9 and J usage is TRBJ1-6; 7 bases align to TRBD1. The CDR3 loop spans 15 amino acids. Germline-derived CDR1 and CDR2 are SEHNR and FQNEAQ (reference sequence). V was pared by 3 bases and J by 5 bases, with 4 bases of the junction left unmatched. Here the CDR3 reads CASSLTGNDNSPLHF. The CDR3 DNA is TGTGCCAGCAGCTTGACAGGGAACGATAATTCACCCCTCCACTTT.